This T cell receptor (beta chain) was observed in a study of T cell repertoires in cytomegalovirus infection. CDR3 length equals 16 residues. The germline V and J ends were trimmed by 4 bases and 4 bases, with 16 bases remaining between them. This clonotype was observed a few times. The antigen is not known. TCRdb re-called the reads through MiXCR, storing one row per CDR3 protein. The sample records 100,000 or so distinct CDR3 sequences, 42% being singletons. J is TRBJ2-2 and V is TRBV12-3 or TRBV12-4; perhaps TRBD1 as D (6 bases). This clonotype was sampled from a human donor in good health (CMV status not recorded). Some clones in this sample may be carry-over from other donors' samples. Source: CD8+ T cells from cultured PBMCs, taken from culture after CMV antigen stimulation. CDR3 nucleotides: TGTGCCAGCAGTTCCACAGGGACCTCGGCCACCGGGGAGCTGTTTTTT. Its translation is CASSSTGTSATGELFF.